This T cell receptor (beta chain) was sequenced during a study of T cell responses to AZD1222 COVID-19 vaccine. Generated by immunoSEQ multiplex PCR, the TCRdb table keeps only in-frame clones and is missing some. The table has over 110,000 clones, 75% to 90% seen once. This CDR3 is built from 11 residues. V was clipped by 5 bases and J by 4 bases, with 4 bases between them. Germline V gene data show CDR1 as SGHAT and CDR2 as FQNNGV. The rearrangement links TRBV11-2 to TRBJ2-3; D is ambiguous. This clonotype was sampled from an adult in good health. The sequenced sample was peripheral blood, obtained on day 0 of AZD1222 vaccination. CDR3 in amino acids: CASSRSDTQYF. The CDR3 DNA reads TGTGCCAGCAGCCGGTCAGATACGCAGTATTTT.